The clone carrying this T cell receptor beta chain was detected once. The repertoire was sequenced with immunoSEQ multiplex PCR; TCRdb's copy has only in-frame clones and lacks some. The sample records 2,500,000 or so clones, roughly 92% being singletons. In germline, CDR1 is MNHNY, CDR2 SVGAGI (reference sequence). Trimming took off 8 bases at V and 4 bases at J, with 11 bases between the two ends. The CDR3 contains 13 residues. The data are from a study of shared clonotypes between healthy human individuals. The clonotype originates from a man between 18 and 35 years old in good health. The chain combines TRBV6-6 with TRBJ2-2; D may be TRBD2 (5 bases). The source material was naive CD4+ T cells sorted from blood. Subset reported: CD45RA+ positively selected. The CDR3 DNA sequence: TGTGCCAGCCTAAGGGCGGGCACCGGGGAGCTGTTTTTT. Amino acid sequence: CASLRAGTGELFF.